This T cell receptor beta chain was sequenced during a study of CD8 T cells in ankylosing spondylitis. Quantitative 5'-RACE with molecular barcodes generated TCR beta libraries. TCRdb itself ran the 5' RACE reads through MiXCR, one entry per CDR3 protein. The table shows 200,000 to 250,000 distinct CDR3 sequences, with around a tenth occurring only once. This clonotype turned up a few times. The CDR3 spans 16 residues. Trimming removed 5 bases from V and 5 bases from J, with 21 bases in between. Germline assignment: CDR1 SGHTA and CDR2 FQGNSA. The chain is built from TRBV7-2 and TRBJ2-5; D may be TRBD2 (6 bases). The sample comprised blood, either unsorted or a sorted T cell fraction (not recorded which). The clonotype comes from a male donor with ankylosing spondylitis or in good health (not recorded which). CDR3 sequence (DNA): TGTGCCAGCAGCCCCCAACTAGCTTTATCGGGGGAGACCCAGTACTTC. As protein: CASSPQLALSGETQYF. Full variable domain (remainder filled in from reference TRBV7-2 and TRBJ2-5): GAGVSQSPSNKVTEKGKDVELRCDPISGHTALYWYRQSLGQGLEFLIYFQGNSAPDKSGLPSDRFSAERTGGSVSTLTIQRTQQEDSAVYLCASSPQLALSGETQYFGPGTRLLVL.